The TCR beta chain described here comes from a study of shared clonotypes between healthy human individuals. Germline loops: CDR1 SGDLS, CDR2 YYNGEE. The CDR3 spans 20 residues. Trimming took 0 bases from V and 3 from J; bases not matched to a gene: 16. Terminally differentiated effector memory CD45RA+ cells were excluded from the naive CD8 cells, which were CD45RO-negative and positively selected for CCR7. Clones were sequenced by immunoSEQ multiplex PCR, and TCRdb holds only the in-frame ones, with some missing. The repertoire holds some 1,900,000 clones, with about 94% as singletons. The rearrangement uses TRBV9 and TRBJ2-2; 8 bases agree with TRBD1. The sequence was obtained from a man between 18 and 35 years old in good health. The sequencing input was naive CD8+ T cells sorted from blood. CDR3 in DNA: TGTGCCAGCAGCGTAGTGGCCGGGACAGGCCACGGTACCGACACCGGGGAGCTGTTTTTT. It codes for CASSVVAGTGHGTDTGELFF.